The present entry profiles one T cell receptor (beta chain) with its context. Random-hexamer reverse transcription was applied to about 0.5 to 1 ug RNA. TCRdb re-called the immunoSEQ multiplex PCR reads through MiXCR, storing one row per CDR3 protein. The sample contains around 120,000 distinct CDR3 sequences, around 94% of which appear only once. Sequencing of TCR beta was carried out in blood CD8+ and CD4+ T cells. Relapsing-remitting disease, either stable or active, was present in the multiple sclerosis controls, who were treatment-naive patients. Germline loops: CDR1 SQVTM, CDR2 ANQGSEA. CDR3 size: 13 residues. Between the trimmed V and J ends, which lost 0 bases and 9 bases, there was a span of 11 bases. This sample was taken from a study of CD8 T cells in Susac syndrome.

This sequence originates from a human donor with multiple sclerosis. Input material: CD4+ T cells from PBMCs. The rearrangement joins TRBV29-1 to TRBJ1-4, with D possibly TRBD1 on 6 matching bases. The CDR3 DNA follows: TGCAGCGTTGAAGAGGGGGGGCGGAAAAAACTGTTTTTT. Translated, it gives CSVEEGGRKKLFF.